The clone carrying this TCR beta chain came up a few times. These data belong to a study of human T cells and chemical hapten exposure. Whole-study context: Across samples, TCR yields varied, mostly owing to small differences in pooled library volumes.

Library preparation tagged each individual cDNA molecule with a unique molecular identifier. Each CDR3 protein is one row after TCRdb ran MiXCR on the RACE reads. The table lists a few hundred thousand distinct CDR3 sequences, approximately 4.4% of them singletons. Sample time point: patch test 1, 2 weeks after DPC sensitization. The treatment was: therapeutic diphenylcyclopropenone sensitization with weekly scalp DPC. This receptor was identified in a woman in her forties or fifties with alopecia areata. Some clones in this sample may be carry-over from other donors' samples. This specimen was whole blood, taken in connection with sensitization to the hapten diphenylcyclopropenone (DPC).

CDR3 region: CASSLDGGGELFF. CDR3 nucleotide sequence: TGCGCCAGCAGCTTGGACGGCGGCGGGGAGCTGTTTTTT. The rearrangement links TRBV5-1 to TRBJ2-2; no definite D call. Germline V gene data show CDR1 as SGHRS and CDR2 as YFSETQ. With 0 bases removed from V and 7 bases from J, the gap between germline ends came to 7 bases. The CDR3 covers 13 residues.